This TCR beta chain was sequenced in a study of CD8+ T cells in alopecia areata. As for the study in general: Percent affected scalp area, the SALT score, rated treated patients' severity. Study-level points and caveats: Clonality in the scalp and expanded CD8+ clones ranked among the top 100 were significantly decreased by tofacitinib.

Reverse transcription of extracted RNA yielded cDNA, which provided the sequencing template. Sequenced by immunoSEQ multiplex PCR; TCRdb stores in-frame clones only, minus some. The data show some 190,000 clones, approximately 60% seen once. This sample's treatment: oral pan-JAK inhibitor, 5-10 mg twice daily. On this clone: Its antigen is as yet unknown.

V was trimmed by 6 bases and J by 4 bases, leaving 24 bases between them. Germline loops: CDR1 MNHEY, CDR2 SMNVEV (reference sequence). The CDR3 is made up of 17 amino acids. The TCR sequence derives from a human donor with alopecia areata. The chain employs TRBV27 and TRBJ1-1; D is unclear. The material sequenced was CD4+ T cells sorted from blood, taken at week 4, from a patient treated with tofacitinib. This CDR3 is CASSSLQGGRSGTEAFF. The CDR3 DNA sequence: TGTGCCAGCAGCTCCCTCCAAGGCGGGAGGTCGGGCACTGAAGCTTTCTTT.